These 27 T cell receptor beta chains share one sample of origin, sequenced in a study of T cell responses to AZD1222 COVID-19 vaccine. Sequenced by immunoSEQ multiplex PCR; TCRdb stores in-frame clones only, minus some. This sample has about 120,000 clones, with roughly 92% found just once. Source: peripheral blood, taken 28 days after the second AZD1222 dose. These receptors were taken from an adult who received the AZD1222 COVID-19 vaccine.

The rearrangement uses TRBV7-3 and TRBJ1-3; possibly TRBD1 for D (6 bases). V was pared by 2 bases and J by 0 bases, with 11 bases between. The CDR3 length is 16 residues. Germline loops: CDR1 SGHTA, CDR2 FQGTGA. For the CDR3, the DNA is TGTGCCAGCAGCTTACATCAGGGGAGCTCTGGAAACACCATATATTTT. Protein product: CASSLHQGSSGNTIYF. Based on the CDR3 plus reference TRBV7-3 and TRBJ1-3, the full variable domain is GAGVSQTPSNKVTEKGKYVELRCDPISGHTALYWYRQSLGQGPEFLIYFQGTGAADDSGLPNDRFFAVRPEGSVSTLKIQRTERGDSAVYLCASSLHQGSSGNTIYFGEGSWLTVV.

The chain recombines TRBV27 with TRBJ1-4, with D possibly TRBD1 on 5 matching bases. Trimming stripped 2 bases from V and 7 bases from J, with 14 bases between. There are 15 residues in the CDR3. Germline V gene sequence: CDR1 MNHEY, CDR2 SMNVEV (reference sequence). The CDR3 sequence: CASSLTHQGIEKLFF. The CDR3 coding sequence is TGTGCCAGCAGTTTAACGCACCAGGGTATTGAAAAACTGTTTTTT.

The chain employs TRBV9 and TRBJ2-5, with unresolved D. The V and J ends lost 0 bases and 4 bases respectively, with 4 bases between them. This CDR3 has 12 amino acids. Germline lookup yields CDR1 SGDLS and CDR2 YYNGEE. The CDR3 protein is CASSVAGETQYF. DNA of the CDR3: TGTGCCAGCAGCGTAGCCGGAGAGACCCAGTACTTC.

CDR3: CASSNRGLVEKLFF. In DNA, the CDR3 is TGTGCCAGCAGTAACAGGGGGCTTGTTGAAAAACTGTTTTTT. This chain links TRBV6-5 with TRBJ1-4; 9 bases are a match to TRBD1. Losses at the gene ends were 5 bases for V and 7 bases for J; bases not matched to a gene: 5. The CDR3 runs 14 residues. Per germline, CDR1 MNHEY and CDR2 SVGAGI.

The gene calls are TRBV5-6 and TRBJ2-3; D might be TRBD2 (6 bases). The CDR3 length is 14 residues. Deletions cut 6 bases from V and 4 bases from J, with 15 bases between. CDR1 is SGHDT, CDR2 YYEEEE, per germline. The CDR3 sequence is CASTHLPSADTQYF. The CDR3 nucleotides are TGTGCCAGCACCCACCTTCCTAGCGCAGATACGCAGTATTTT.

The J gene is TRBJ1-2, the V gene TRBV6-5; no clear D. CDR3 length equals 12 residues. V lost 2 bases to trimming and J lost 4 bases, with 5 bases between them. Per the germline V gene, CDR1 is MNHEY and CDR2 is SVGAGI. CDR3: CASSYDGYGYTF. The CDR3 DNA follows: TGTGCCAGCAGTTACGACGGCTATGGCTACACCTTC.

To note about this clone: Sequence at one end of the junction differs from germline and may be a read error. V usage is TRBV7-7 and J usage is TRBJ1-5; 10 bases are a match to TRBD1. This CDR3 spans 20 amino acids. The germline V gene encodes CDR1 SSHAT and CDR2 FNYEAQ (reference sequence). This chain's CDR3 is CASSSPRSRDRGHSNQPQHF. The CDR3 coding sequence is TGTGCTAGCAGCTCACCCCGTAGCCGGGACAGGGGTCATAGCAATCAGCCCCAGCATTTT.

The rearrangement joins TRBV7-8 to TRBJ1-6; possibly TRBD1 for D (6 bases). The CDR3 contains 15 residues. The germline V gene has CDR1 SGHVS and CDR2 FQNEAQ. V was pared by 10 bases and J by 7 bases, with 20 bases between. In DNA, the CDR3 is TGTGCCATTCCCTCACGTCCGGACAGAAATTCACCCCTCCACTTT. Translating gives CAIPSRPDRNSPLHF.

V usage is TRBV3-1 (or the pseudogene TRBV3-2) and J usage is TRBJ2-7; tentative D call: TRBD2 (6 bases). Germline CDR1 is LGHDT and CDR2 is YNNKEL (reference sequence). V lost 1 base to trimming and J lost 4 bases, with 14 bases between them. The CDR3 loop spans 15 amino acids. The CDR3 protein is CASSQGSVGGYEQYF. In DNA form, the CDR3 reads TGTGCCAGCAGCCAAGGGTCGGTCGGGGGATACGAGCAGTACTTC.

This chain joins TRBV6-5 and TRBJ2-3; D is perhaps TRBD2 (7 bases). The CDR3 runs to 15 residues. Trimming cost V 0 bases and J 6 bases, with 13 bases left between them. Germline-derived CDR1 and CDR2 are MNHEY and SVGAGI. This CDR3 is CASSYSRGAVDTQYF. Written as DNA, the CDR3 is TGTGCCAGCAGTTACTCCCGGGGGGCCGTCGATACGCAGTATTTT.

The gene calls are TRBV10-2 and TRBJ2-5, with D uncertain. The V end lost 2 bases, the J end lost 5 bases, and 12 bases lay between the germline ends. Germline V gene lookup returns CDR1 WSHSY and CDR2 SAAADI. CDR3 length: 14 residues. The CDR3 DNA follows: TGCGCCAGCAGTGAGCCGGCGATGGGGGAGACCCAGTACTTC. It specifies CASSEPAMGETQYF.

The CDR3 DNA sequence: TGTGCCAGCAGCTCGACACGGAACACTGAAGCTTTCTTT. This encodes CASSSTRNTEAFF. The chain has TRBV7-2 and TRBJ1-1; D call uncertain. V gave up 4 bases and J gave up 1 base, with 7 bases separating them. The CDR3 runs to 13 residues. From germline, CDR1 is SGHTA and CDR2 FQGNSA. Together with reference TRBV7-2 and TRBJ1-1, the CDR3 gives the full variable domain: GAGVSQSPSNKVTEKGKDVELRCDPISGHTALYWYRQSLGQGLEFLIYFQGNSAPDKSGLPSDRFSAERTGGSVSTLTIQRTQQEDSAVYLCASSSTRNTEAFFGQGTRLTVV.

This clone is termed medium-sized. The V call is TRBV9, the J call TRBJ2-7, with D perhaps TRBD2 (6 bases). The CDR3 totals 14 residues. The V gene's germline CDR1 is SGDLS and CDR2 YYNGEE. Trimming took off 0 bases at V and 3 bases at J, with 10 bases between the two ends. For the CDR3, the DNA is TGTGCCAGCAGCGTAGACGTTAGCGGCTACGAGCAGTACTTC. This encodes CASSVDVSGYEQYF.

V and J are TRBV28 and TRBJ2-2; D unclear. The germline gives CDR1 MDHEN, CDR2 SYDVKM. V was shortened by 6 bases and J by 8 bases, with 13 bases between the two germline ends. This CDR3 has 13 residues. The CDR3 DNA is TGTGCCAGCAGCCCGACACTTACTGGGGAGCTGTTTTTT. It encodes CASSPTLTGELFF.

This clone showed up just once. This chain links TRBV11-3 with TRBJ2-6; 8 nucleotides match TRBD2. CDR3 length: 17 residues. V lost 5 bases and J lost 0; bases outside the gene matches: 6. Germline V gives CDR1 SGHNT, CDR2 YENEEA. In DNA, the CDR3 is TGTGCCAGCAGCAAAAGCGGGGGCGGCTCTGGGGCCAACGTCCTGACTTTC. It codes for CASSKSGGGSGANVLTF.

V and J are TRBV18 and TRBJ2-3; 9 bases fit TRBD1. Germline V lookup: CDR1 KGHSH, CDR2 LQKENI. The V and J ends lost 5 bases and 3 bases, in that order; junction bases with no gene match: 12. The CDR3 length is 17 residues. The CDR3 bases are TGTGCCAGCTCATTTACAGGGGGCCAAAGGAGAACAGATACGCAGTATTTT. Residues: CASSFTGGQRRTDTQYF. The complete variable domain, with remaining parts taken from reference TRBV18 and TRBJ2-3, reads NAGVMQNPRHLVRRRGQEARLRCSPMKGHSHVYWYRQLPEEGLKFMVYLQKENIIDESGMPKERFSAEFPKEGPSILRIQQVVRGDSAAYFCASSFTGGQRRTDTQYFGPGTRLTVL.

The rearrangement links TRBV7-2 to TRBJ2-5; D is unresolved. Trimming stripped 2 bases from V and 2 bases from J, with 15 bases between. CDR3 size: 16 residues. Per the germline V gene, CDR1 is SGHTA and CDR2 is FQGNSA. The CDR3 bases are TGTGCCAGCAGCTTAAGGGTGGGCCTGGGTCAAGAGACCCAGTACTTC. Its protein product is CASSLRVGLGQETQYF.

This rearrangement joins TRBV19 to TRBJ2-1; 8 bases agree with TRBD2. Trimming cost V 5 bases and J 8 bases; bases outside gene matches: 8. The CDR3 sequence is 14 residues long. Germline CDR1 and CDR2: LNHDA and SQIVND (reference sequence). CDR3 DNA: TGTGCCAGTAGTGGGAGCGGGGGATTCGATGAGCAGTTCTTC. The encoded protein is CASSGSGGFDEQFF.

The chain combines TRBV10-3 with TRBJ2-7, with D hard to call. The germline CDR1 and CDR2 sequences are ENHRY and SYGVKD. Trimming shortened V by 0 bases and J by 3 bases, and 3 bases separated the two germline ends. This CDR3 has 12 amino acids. CDR3 coding DNA: TGTGCCATCAGTGAGTCCTTCTACGAGCAGTACTTC. Its protein product is CAISESFYEQYF.

The chain joins TRBV11-1 to TRBJ1-6; D is unresolved. The CDR3 runs to 14 residues. Germline values: CDR1 SGHAT, CDR2 FQDESV (reference sequence). Between the trimmed V and J ends, which lost 2 bases and 3 bases, there was a span of 5 bases. The chain's CDR3 is CASSLLVYNSPLHF. The CDR3 region has the DNA TGTGCCAGCAGCTTACTAGTCTATAATTCACCCCTCCACTTT. Drawing the rest from reference TRBV11-1 and TRBJ1-6, the complete variable domain is EAEVAQSPRYKITEKSQAVAFWCDPISGHATLYWYRQILGQGPELLVQFQDESVVDDSQLPKDRFSAERLKGVDSTLKIQPAELGDSAMYLCASSLLVYNSPLHFGNGTRLTVT.

The J gene is TRBJ1-1, the V gene TRBV10-3, with D perhaps matching TRBD1 (5 bases). From germline, CDR1 is ENHRY and CDR2 SYGVKD. V gave up 7 bases and J gave up 1 base, with 13 bases separating them. The CDR3 is 14 residues long. The CDR3 sequence is CAINPGTRNTEAFF. CDR3 nucleotide sequence: TGTGCCATCAATCCCGGGACCCGGAACACTGAAGCTTTCTTT.

The DNA for the CDR3 is TGTGCCAGCAGCCAAGAAGGGCGAGGAATTGGGTGGGACACCGGGGAGCTGTTTTTT. This encodes CASSQEGRGIGWDTGELFF. The V gene is TRBV3-1 (or the pseudogene TRBV3-2), the J gene TRBJ2-2; D is uncertain. With 0 bases removed from V and 3 bases from J, the gap between germline ends came to 20 bases. Germline V gives CDR1 LGHDT, CDR2 YNNKEL (reference sequence). The CDR3 is 19 residues long.

The V call is TRBV18, the J call TRBJ2-2; 9 bases match TRBD1. CDR3 length: 17 residues. Germline CDR1 is KGHSH and CDR2 is LQKENI. V was pared by 7 bases and J by 8 bases, with 17 bases of the junction left unmatched. CDR3 DNA sequence: TGTGCCAGCTGTACCAGTCTACCGGGACAGGGCACAGGGGAGCTGTTTTTT. Its translation is CASCTSLPGQGTGELFF.

In nucleotides, the CDR3 is TGTGCCTGGGGACAGGGGGCTGGAAACACCATATATTTT. This sequence encodes CAWGQGAGNTIYF. J is TRBJ1-3 and V is TRBV30; TRBD1 agrees at 10 bases. CDR1 GTSNPN and CDR2 SVGIG come from the germline V gene (reference sequence). V trimming: 5 bases; J trimming: 2 bases; junction bases outside the gene matches: 0. The CDR3 length is 13 residues.

This clone has a single count. The chain is built from TRBV19 and TRBJ2-1; 10 bases map to TRBD1. The CDR3 loop spans 15 amino acids. The J segment lost 9 bases and the V segment lost 3 bases, leaving 8 bases of the junction unmatched. Germline CDR1 and CDR2: LNHDA and SQIVND (reference sequence). Written as DNA, the CDR3 is TGTGCCAGTAGTATGACAGGGGGCCAAGTGTCTGAGCAGTTCTTC. This encodes CASSMTGGQVSEQFF.

The V and J genes are TRBV7-9 and TRBJ2-3; tentatively, D is TRBD1 (5 bases). Looked up from germline, CDR1 is SEHNR and CDR2 is FQNEAQ (reference sequence). The germline V and J ends were trimmed by 7 bases and 0 bases, with 14 bases remaining between them. The CDR3 is made up of 15 amino acids. The CDR3 coding sequence is TGTGCCAGCAACAACATGCAGGGCAGCACAGATACGCAGTATTTT. It codes for CASNNMQGSTDTQYF. Combining the CDR3 with reference TRBV7-9 and TRBJ2-3 gives the whole variable domain DTGVSQNPRHKITKRGQNVTFRCDPISEHNRLYWYRQTLGQGPEFLTYFQNEAQLEKSRLLSDRFSAERPKGSFSTLEIQRTEQGDSAMYLCASNNMQGSTDTQYFGPGTRLTVL.

The chain is built from TRBV3-1 (or the pseudogene TRBV3-2) and TRBJ2-5; 12 bases map to TRBD2. The length of the CDR3 is 16 residues. Looked up from germline, CDR1 is LGHDT and CDR2 is YNNKEL (reference sequence). The trim removed 1 base at V and 5 bases at J, leaving 5 bases unmatched. This CDR3 reads CASSQGLAGGRETQYF. The CDR3 DNA follows: TGTGCCAGCAGCCAAGGTCTAGCGGGGGGGCGTGAGACCCAGTACTTC.